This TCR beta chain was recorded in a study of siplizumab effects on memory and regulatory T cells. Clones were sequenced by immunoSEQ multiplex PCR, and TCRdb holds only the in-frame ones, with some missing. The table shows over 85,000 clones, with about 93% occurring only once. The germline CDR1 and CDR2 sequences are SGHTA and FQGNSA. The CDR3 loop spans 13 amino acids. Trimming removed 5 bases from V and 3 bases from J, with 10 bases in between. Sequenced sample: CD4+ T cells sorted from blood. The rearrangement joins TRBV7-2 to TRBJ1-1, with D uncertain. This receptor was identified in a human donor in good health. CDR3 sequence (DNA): TGTGCCAGCAGCCAAAACTGGGACACTGAAGCTTTCTTT. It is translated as CASSQNWDTEAFF. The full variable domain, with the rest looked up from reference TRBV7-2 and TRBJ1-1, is GAGVSQSPSNKVTEKGKDVELRCDPISGHTALYWYRQSLGQGLEFLIYFQGNSAPDKSGLPSDRFSAERTGGSVSTLTIQRTQQEDSAVYLCASSQNWDTEAFFGQGTRLTVV.